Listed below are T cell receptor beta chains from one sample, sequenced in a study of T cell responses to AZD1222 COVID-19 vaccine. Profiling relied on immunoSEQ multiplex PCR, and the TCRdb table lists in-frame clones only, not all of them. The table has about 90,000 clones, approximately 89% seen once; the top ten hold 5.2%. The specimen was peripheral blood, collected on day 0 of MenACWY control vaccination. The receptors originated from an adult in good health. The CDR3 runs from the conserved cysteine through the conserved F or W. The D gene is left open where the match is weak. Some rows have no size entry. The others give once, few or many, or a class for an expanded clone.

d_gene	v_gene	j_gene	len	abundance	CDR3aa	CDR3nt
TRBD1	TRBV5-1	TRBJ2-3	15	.	CASSFGQGATDTQYF	TGCGCCAGCAGCTTCGGACAGGGGGCAACAGATACGCAGTATTTT
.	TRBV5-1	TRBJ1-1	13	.	CASSLVVNTEAFF	TGCGCCAGCAGCTTGGTTGTGAACACTGAAGCTTTCTTT
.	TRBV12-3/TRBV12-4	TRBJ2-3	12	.	CASRALGVTQYF	TGTGCCAGCAGGGCCCTAGGGGTTACGCAGTATTTT
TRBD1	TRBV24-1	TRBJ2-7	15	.	CATSDPGTGDYEQYF	TGTGCCACCAGTGATCCCGGGACAGGAGACTACGAGCAGTACTTC
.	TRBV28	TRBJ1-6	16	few	CASRYLGSSYNSPLHF	TGTGCCAGCAGGTACTTGGGAAGCTCCTATAATTCACCCCTCCACTTT
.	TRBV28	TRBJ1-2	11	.	CATQEDYGYTF	TGTGCCACTCAGGAGGACTATGGCTACACCTTC
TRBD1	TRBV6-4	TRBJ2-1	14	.	CASSGGQGYNEQFF	TGTGCCAGCAGTGGTGGACAGGGGTACAATGAGCAGTTCTTC
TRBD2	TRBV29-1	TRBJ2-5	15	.	CSVEGTSGSLETQYF	TGCAGCGTTGAAGGGACTAGCGGCAGTTTGGAGACCCAGTACTTC
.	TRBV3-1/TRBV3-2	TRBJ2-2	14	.	CASSPDSNTGELFF	TGTGCCAGCAGCCCCGATTCGAACACCGGGGAGCTGTTTTTT
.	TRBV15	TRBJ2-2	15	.	CATSRDRVGTGELFF	TGTGCCACCAGCAGAGACAGGGTAGGGACCGGGGAGCTGTTTTTT
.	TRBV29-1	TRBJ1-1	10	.	CSVAVTEAFF	TGCAGCGTTGCTGTCACTGAAGCTTTCTTT
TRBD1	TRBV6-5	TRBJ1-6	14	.	CASRGTGDNSPLHF	TGTGCCAGCAGGGGGACAGGGGATAATTCACCCCTCCACTTT
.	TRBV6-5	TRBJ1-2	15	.	CASSFIQGSGHGYTF	TGTGCCAGCAGTTTCATACAGGGTTCTGGACACGGCTACACCTTC
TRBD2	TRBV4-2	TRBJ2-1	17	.	CASSQDNRLAGRNEQFF	TGTGCCAGCAGCCAAGATAACCGACTAGCGGGCCGCAATGAGCAGTTCTTC
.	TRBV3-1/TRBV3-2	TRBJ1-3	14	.	CASSQDGQGNTIYF	TGTGCCAGCAGCCAAGACGGGCAAGGAAACACCATATATTTT
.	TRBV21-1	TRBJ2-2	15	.	CASSDRTGDTGELFF	TGTGCCAGCTCCGACAGGACAGGGGACACCGGGGAGCTGTTTTTT
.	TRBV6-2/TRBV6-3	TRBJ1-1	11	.	CASSEVGEAFF	TGTGCCAGCAGTGAGGTGGGGGAAGCTTTCTTT
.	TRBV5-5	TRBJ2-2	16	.	CASSLSGDPMGGELFF	TGTGCCAGCAGCTTGTCCGGCGACCCAATGGGCGGGGAGCTGTTTTTT
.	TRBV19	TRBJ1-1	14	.	CASSIRAENTEAFF	TGTGCCAGTAGTATTAGGGCAGAGAACACTGAAGCTTTCTTT
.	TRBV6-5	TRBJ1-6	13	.	CASSDGSDSPLHF	TGTGCCAGCTCGGATGGATCGGATTCACCCCTCCACTTT
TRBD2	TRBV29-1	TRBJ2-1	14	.	CSVRTSGGYNEQFF	TGCAGCGTAAGGACTAGCGGGGGTTACAATGAGCAGTTCTTC
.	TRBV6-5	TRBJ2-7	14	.	CASSRTETGSEQYF	TGTGCCAGCAGTCGGACCGAAACAGGGAGCGAGCAGTACTTC
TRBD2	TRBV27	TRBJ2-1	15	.	CASRTSGRDYNEQFF	TGTGCCAGCAGGACTAGCGGACGGGACTACAATGAGCAGTTCTTC
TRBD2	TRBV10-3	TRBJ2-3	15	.	CAISGTSGSTDTQYF	TGTGCCATCAGTGGGACTAGCGGAAGCACAGATACGCAGTATTTT
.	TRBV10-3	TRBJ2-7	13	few	CAGRPDSRNEQYF	TGTGCCGGCCGACCGGACAGCCGGAACGAGCAGTACTTC
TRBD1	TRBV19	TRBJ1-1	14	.	CASSIPDRGPEAFF	TGTGCCAGTAGTATTCCCGACAGGGGCCCCGAAGCTTTCTTT